Following are 19 T cell receptor beta chains from one sample sequenced in a study of T-cell memory formation after mild COVID-19. TCRdb passed the 5' RACE reads through MiXCR, listing each CDR3 protein once. The sample holds over 400,000 distinct CDR3 sequences; under 25% are singletons and the top ten take less than 15%. The sample was PBMCs or a T cell subset sorted from them (not recorded which). The receptor source for this set is an adult woman who had mild COVID-19 (a few samples of this study predate the infection). Cell type and time point are not known.

This clonotype was seen only a few times. This chain connects TRBV5-1 to TRBJ2-7; TRBD2 might be the D (6 bases). This CDR3 has 16 residues. V was pared by 0 bases and J by 2 bases, with 15 bases between. Germline V lookup: CDR1 SGHRS, CDR2 YFSETQ. CDR3 nucleotides: TGCGCCAGCAGCTTGGGAGGTGGAGGGACTGCCTACGAGCAGTACTTC. This codes for CASSLGGGGTAYEQYF.

This clonotype has only a few counts. The rearrangement joins TRBV7-9 to TRBJ2-1; the D gene could be TRBD1 or TRBD2 (6 bases each). CDR1 SEHNR and CDR2 FQNEAQ come from the germline V gene (reference sequence). The CDR3 has 11 residues. V was clipped by 4 bases and J by 11 bases, with 9 bases between them. The CDR3 loop reads CASSSGAQQFF. CDR3 nucleotide sequence: TGTGCCAGCAGCTCGGGGGCCCAGCAGTTCTTC.

This clonotype was seen only a few times. The chain joins TRBV15 to TRBJ2-1; maybe TRBD1 (5 bases). V was cut by 8 bases and J by 6 bases, with 11 bases left in between. Per germline, CDR1 LNHNV and CDR2 YYDKDF (reference sequence). The CDR3 loop spans 12 amino acids. The CDR3 nucleotides read TGTGCCACCTCGGACATACGCAATGAGCAGTTCTTC. It codes for CATSDIRNEQFF.

V usage is TRBV24-1 and J usage is TRBJ2-2; D ambiguous. The germline gives CDR1 KGHDR, CDR2 SFDVKD. The CDR3 runs 13 residues. The germline V and J ends were trimmed by 5 bases and 5 bases, with 8 bases remaining between them. The DNA of the CDR3 is TGTGCCACCAGTGTTTCCTGGACCGGGGAGCTGTTTTTT. It translates to CATSVSWTGELFF.

The chain uses TRBV2 and TRBJ1-5, with 7 bases fitting TRBD1. J was trimmed by 0 bases and V by 11 bases; bases with no gene match: 19. This CDR3 spans 18 amino acids. Germline V gene lookup returns CDR1 SNHLY and CDR2 FYNNEI. The CDR3 loop reads CAFGDRQGRLNSNQPQHF. In nucleotides, the CDR3 is TGTGCCTTTGGGGATAGACAGGGAAGGTTAAATAGCAATCAGCCCCAGCATTTT.

This clonotype was observed a few times. This rearrangement joins TRBV7-8 to TRBJ2-1; D gene ambiguous. This CDR3 has 14 amino acids. The germline V and J ends were trimmed by 2 bases and 3 bases, with 8 bases remaining between them. Per the germline V gene, CDR1 is SGHVS and CDR2 is FQNEAQ. The CDR3, as DNA: TGTGCCAGCAGCTTATCTAGGTACTACAATGAGCAGTTCTTC. Residues: CASSLSRYYNEQFF.

This clonotype was recorded a few times. The chain is built from TRBV13 and TRBJ2-1, with TRBD2 matching over 12 bases. This CDR3 contains 17 residues. Unmatched junction bases numbered 3, after V lost 3 bases and J lost 0 bases. Germline lookup yields CDR1 PRHDT and CDR2 FYEKMQ (reference sequence). The CDR3 DNA reads as TGTGCCAGCAGCTTTGGACTAGCGGGGAGCTCCTACAATGAGCAGTTCTTC. Protein: CASSFGLAGSSYNEQFF.

The genes are TRBV7-6 and TRBJ1-2; a possible D gene is TRBD1 (6 bases). Germline-derived CDR1 and CDR2 are SGHVS and FNYEAQ. The CDR3 runs to 16 residues. V lost 5 bases and J lost 2, with 18 bases in between. The chain's CDR3 is CASSPALQGPNYGYTF. Written as DNA, the CDR3 is TGTGCCAGCAGCCCAGCCCTACAGGGACCAAACTATGGCTACACCTTC.

This clonotype has a handful of counts. V and J are TRBV19 and TRBJ2-7; 11 bases line up with TRBD2. Germline V gene data show CDR1 as LNHDA and CDR2 as SQIVND (reference sequence). The CDR3 sequence is 14 residues long. J was trimmed by 0 bases and V by 11 bases; bases with no gene match: 6. CDR3: CAGSSGRSSYEQYF. CDR3 DNA: TGTGCCGGGTCTAGCGGGAGGTCCTCCTACGAGCAGTACTTC.

The chain is built from TRBV14 and TRBJ2-3; D gene ambiguous. The CDR3 runs to 12 residues. The V gene lost 0 bases and the J gene lost 10 bases, with 8 bases spanning the gap. Germline CDR1 is SGHDN and CDR2 is FVKESK. The CDR3 DNA sequence: TGTGCCAGCAGCCAAGATGGGCTCGCGCAGTATTTT. Amino acid sequence: CASSQDGLAQYF.

The gene calls are TRBV11-2 and TRBJ2-7; 8 positions match TRBD2. Trimming cost V 6 bases and J 4 bases; bases outside gene matches: 14. The CDR3 is 16 residues long. The germline CDR1 and CDR2 sequences are SGHAT and FQNNGV. This chain's CDR3 is CASRLPGRGAIYEQYF. The CDR3 nucleotides read TGTGCCAGCAGGTTACCCGGGCGGGGGGCCATTTACGAGCAGTACTTC.

This clonotype was recorded a few times. The chain links TRBV5-5 to TRBJ1-2; 11 positions match TRBD1. J gave up 4 bases and V 3 bases, and 11 bases lay outside the gene matches. This CDR3 region has 17 residues. Germline lookup yields CDR1 SGHKS and CDR2 YYEKEE (reference sequence). The CDR3 nucleotides read TGTGCCAGCAGCTCCGACGGACAGGGGGCAGAAGGCTATGGCTACACCTTC. Its translation: CASSSDGQGAEGYGYTF.

V is TRBV6-6 and J is TRBJ1-2; D is possibly TRBD1 (5 bases). CDR1 and CDR2 from the germline V gene are MNHNY and SVGAGI (reference sequence). The CDR3 runs 15 residues. Trimming took 5 bases from V and 6 from J, leaving 19 bases between them. The CDR3 DNA reads TGTGCCAGCAGTCCGACGGGGAGGGGATCGGATGGCTACACCTTC. Protein product: CASSPTGRGSDGYTF.

The chain combines TRBV5-5 with TRBJ2-5; 7 nucleotides align to TRBD2. In germline, CDR1 is SGHKS, CDR2 YYEKEE (reference sequence). V lost 4 bases, J lost 1 base, and 10 bases stayed unmatched. The CDR3 is 16 amino acids. The CDR3 loop reads CASSPGGSGAQETQYF. Here the CDR3 DNA reads TGTGCCAGCAGCCCGGGGGGAAGCGGGGCCCAAGAGACCCAGTACTTC.

This clonotype was recorded a few times. CDR3 in amino acids: CASSRIDGGSYEQYF. The CDR3 DNA reads TGCGCCAGCAGCCGAATTGACGGAGGCTCCTACGAGCAGTACTTC. The chain couples TRBV5-1 to TRBJ2-7; perhaps TRBD2 as D (5 bases). The germline V gene encodes CDR1 SGHRS and CDR2 YFSETQ. There are 15 residues in the CDR3. V shed 4 bases and J shed 0 bases, with 14 bases lying between them. The full variable domain, with the rest looked up from reference TRBV5-1 and TRBJ2-7, is KAGVTQTPRYLIKTRGQQVTLSCSPISGHRSVSWYQQTPGQGLQFLFEYFSETQRNKGNFPGRFSGRQFSNSRSEMNVSTLELGDSALYLCASSRIDGGSYEQYFGPGTRLTVT.

The J gene is TRBJ2-5, the V gene TRBV7-3; 8 bases line up with TRBD2. This CDR3 comprises 15 residues. Germline CDR1 and CDR2: SGHTA and FQGTGA. V lost 3 bases, J lost 1 base, and 4 bases stayed unmatched. CDR3 amino acids: CASSLLSGGQETQYF. CDR3 sequence (DNA): TGTGCCAGCAGCTTGTTGAGCGGGGGCCAAGAGACCCAGTACTTC. Together with reference TRBV7-3 and TRBJ2-5, the CDR3 gives the full variable domain: GAGVSQTPSNKVTEKGKYVELRCDPISGHTALYWYRQSLGQGPEFLIYFQGTGAADDSGLPNDRFFAVRPEGSVSTLKIQRTERGDSAVYLCASSLLSGGQETQYFGPGTRLLVL.

The V and J genes are TRBV12-3 or TRBV12-4 and TRBJ2-1; 7 nucleotides match TRBD1. V was pared by 6 bases and J by 7 bases, with 6 bases of the junction left unmatched. This CDR3 contains 13 residues. CDR3 protein: CASRLQGWNEQFF. The CDR3 DNA follows: TGTGCCAGCAGACTACAGGGGTGGAATGAGCAGTTCTTC.

Only a few counts were recorded for this clonotype. DNA of the CDR3: TGTGCCAGCAGTGTGGGACTAGCGGGCGTATTTTACAATGAGCAGTTCTTC. This codes for CASSVGLAGVFYNEQFF. The chain joins TRBV6-1 to TRBJ2-1; the match to TRBD2 covers 12 bases. CDR1 MNHNS and CDR2 SASEGT come from the germline V gene. The CDR3 sequence is 17 residues long. Germline trimming cut 4 bases from V and 4 bases from J; bases unmatched to any gene: 8.

The J gene is TRBJ2-7, the V gene TRBV5-6; tentative D call: TRBD2 (6 bases). The V gene's germline CDR1 is SGHDT and CDR2 YYEEEE. V lost 2 bases and J lost 0, with 18 bases in between. The CDR3 runs 17 residues. The CDR3 nucleotides read TGTGCCAGCAGCTTAAGGCCCGGGACTTCGAGCTCCTACGAGCAGTACTTC. This sequence encodes CASSLRPGTSSSYEQYF.